A single sample is the source of the 3 T cell receptor beta chains below, sequenced in a study of molecular identifiers for immune sequencing clone quantification. From the PCR reads, TCRdb called clonotypes with MiXCR, one entry per CDR3 protein. Here the sample spans a few hundred thousand distinct CDR3 sequences, about 23% being singletons. The sample comprised naive CD8+ T cells from blood, with Jurkat cell RNA spiked in. Documented subset: FACS-sorted CD8+CD4-CCR7+CD45RA+ naive T cells. All receptors derive from a human donor in good health. Some libraries in this study had Jurkat cell RNA spiked in.

Concerning this clonotype itself: A junction end diverges from the germline sequence, so it may reflect a read error. V and J are TRBV30 and TRBJ2-3; D tentatively fits TRBD1 or TRBD2 (6 bases each). Germline V gene sequence: CDR1 GTSNPN, CDR2 SVGIG (reference sequence). The CDR3 spans 14 residues. The CDR3 DNA follows: TGTGCCTGGGATTACCCCGGGGGCACAGCTACGCAGTATTTT. The encoded protein is CAWDYPGGTATQYF. The full variable domain, with the rest looked up from reference TRBV30 and TRBJ2-3, is SQTIHQWPATLVQPVGSPLSLECTVEGTSNPNLYWYRQAAGRGLQLLFYSVGIGQISSEVPQNLSASRPQDRQFILSSKKLLLSDSGFYLCAWDYPGGTATQYFGPGTRLTVL.

The V call is TRBV12-3 or TRBV12-4, the J call TRBJ2-7, with D unclear. The CDR3 is 14 amino acids. Trimming left V 5 bases short and J 0 bases short, with 11 bases between. Written as DNA, the CDR3 is TGTGCCAGCAGTACCGCCCCGAGCTCCTACGAGCAGTACTTC. It yields the protein CASSTAPSSYEQYF.

The sample holds many counts of this clonotype. V is TRBV27 and J is TRBJ2-7, with 7 nucleotides matching TRBD2. V lost 6 bases to trimming and J lost 7 bases; unmatched junction nucleotides: 6. Germline assignment: CDR1 MNHEY and CDR2 SMNVEV (reference sequence). The CDR3 length is 12 residues. DNA for the CDR3: TGTGCCAGCAGCTTGTCGGGGGGAGAGCAGTACTTC. Translated: CASSLSGGEQYF.